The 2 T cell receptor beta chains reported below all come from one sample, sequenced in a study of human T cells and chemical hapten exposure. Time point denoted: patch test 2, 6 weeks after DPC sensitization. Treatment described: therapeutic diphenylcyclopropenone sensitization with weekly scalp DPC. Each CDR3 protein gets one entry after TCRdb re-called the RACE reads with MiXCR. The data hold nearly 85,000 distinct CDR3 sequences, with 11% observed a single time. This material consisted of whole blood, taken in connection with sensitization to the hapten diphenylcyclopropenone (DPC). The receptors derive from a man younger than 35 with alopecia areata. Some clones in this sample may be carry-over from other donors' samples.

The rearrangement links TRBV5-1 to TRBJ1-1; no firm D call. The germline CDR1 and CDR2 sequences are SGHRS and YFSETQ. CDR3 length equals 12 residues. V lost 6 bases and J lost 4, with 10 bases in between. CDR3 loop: CASTNRGTEAFF. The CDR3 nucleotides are TGCGCCAGCACCAATCGGGGCACTGAAGCTTTCTTT. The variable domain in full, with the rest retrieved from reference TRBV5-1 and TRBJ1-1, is KAGVTQTPRYLIKTRGQQVTLSCSPISGHRSVSWYQQTPGQGLQFLFEYFSETQRNKGNFPGRFSGRQFSNSRSEMNVSTLELGDSALYLCASTNRGTEAFFGQGTRLTVV.

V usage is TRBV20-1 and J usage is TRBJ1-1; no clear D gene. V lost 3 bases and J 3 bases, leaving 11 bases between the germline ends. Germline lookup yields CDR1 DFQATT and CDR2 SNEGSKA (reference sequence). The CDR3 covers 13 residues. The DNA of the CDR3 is TGCAGTGCTAGGGCGCAGGTAGACACTGAAGCTTTCTTT. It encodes CSARAQVDTEAFF.